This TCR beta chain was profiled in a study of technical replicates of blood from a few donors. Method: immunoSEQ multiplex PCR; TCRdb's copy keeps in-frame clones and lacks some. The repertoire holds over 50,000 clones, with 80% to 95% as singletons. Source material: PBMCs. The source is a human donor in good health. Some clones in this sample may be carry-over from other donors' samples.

CDR3 sequence reads: CASSPVGSGETQYF. The CDR3 nucleotides are TGTGCCAGCAGCCCAGTGGGGAGCGGGGAGACCCAGTACTTC. This rearrangement joins TRBV7-7 to TRBJ2-5; tentatively, D is TRBD2 (6 bases). Germline V gene sequence: CDR1 SSHAT, CDR2 FNYEAQ (reference sequence). The CDR3 is 14 residues long. Trimming stripped 5 bases from V and 5 bases from J, with 15 bases between.